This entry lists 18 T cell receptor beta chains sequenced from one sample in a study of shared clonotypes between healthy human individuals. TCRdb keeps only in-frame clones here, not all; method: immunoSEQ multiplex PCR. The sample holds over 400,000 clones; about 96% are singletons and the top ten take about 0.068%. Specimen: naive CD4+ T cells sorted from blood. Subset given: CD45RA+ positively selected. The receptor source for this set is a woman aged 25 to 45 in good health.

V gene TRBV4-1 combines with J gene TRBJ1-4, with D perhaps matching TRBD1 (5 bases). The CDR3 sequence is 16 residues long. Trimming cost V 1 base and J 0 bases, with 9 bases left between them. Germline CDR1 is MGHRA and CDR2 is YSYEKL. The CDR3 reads CASSQGDRATNEKLFF. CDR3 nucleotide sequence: TGCGCCAGCAGCCAAGGGGACCGCGCAACTAATGAAAAACTGTTTTTT.

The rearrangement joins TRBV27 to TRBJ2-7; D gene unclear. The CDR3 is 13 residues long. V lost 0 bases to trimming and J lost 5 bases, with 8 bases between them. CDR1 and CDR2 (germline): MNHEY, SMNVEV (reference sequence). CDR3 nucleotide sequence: TGTGCCAGCAGTTTATCCCCCCCCCACGAGCAGTACTTC. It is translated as CASSLSPPHEQYF.

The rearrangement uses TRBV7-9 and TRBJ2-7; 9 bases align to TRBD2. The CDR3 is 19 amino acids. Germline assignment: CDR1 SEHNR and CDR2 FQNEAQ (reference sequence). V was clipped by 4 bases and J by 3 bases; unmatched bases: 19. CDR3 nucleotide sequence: TGTGCCAGCAGCTCCCCGGGGGGTAGCGGGGGCACCCCTCTCTACGAGCAGTACTTC. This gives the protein CASSSPGGSGGTPLYEQYF.

CDR3 in DNA: TGTGCCAGCAGCTTAGCCAGCGTGGCAGATACGCAGTATTTT. It yields the protein CASSLASVADTQYF. The V and J genes are TRBV7-9 and TRBJ2-3; no reliable D call. The ends were cut back, 0 bases at V and 4 bases at J, with 8 bases in the middle. The germline V gene encodes CDR1 SEHNR and CDR2 FQNEAQ (reference sequence). The CDR3 is made up of 14 amino acids. Drawing the rest from reference TRBV7-9 and TRBJ2-3, the complete variable domain is DTGVSQNPRHKITKRGQNVTFRCDPISEHNRLYWYRQTLGQGPEFLTYFQNEAQLEKSRLLSDRFSAERPKGSFSTLEIQRTEQGDSAMYLCASSLASVADTQYFGPGTRLTVL.

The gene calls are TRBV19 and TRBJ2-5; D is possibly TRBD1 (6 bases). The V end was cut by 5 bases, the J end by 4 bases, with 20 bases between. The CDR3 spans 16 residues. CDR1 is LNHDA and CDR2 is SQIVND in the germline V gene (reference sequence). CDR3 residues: CASSGPDRTFSETQYF. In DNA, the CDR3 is TGTGCCAGTAGTGGCCCAGACAGGACGTTCTCAGAGACCCAGTACTTC. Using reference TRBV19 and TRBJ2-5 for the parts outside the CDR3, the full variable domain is DGGITQSPKYLFRKEGQNVTLSCEQNLNHDAMYWYRQDPGQGLRLIYYSQIVNDFQKGDIAEGYSVSREKKESFPLTVTSAQKNPTAFYLCASSGPDRTFSETQYFGPGTRLLVL.

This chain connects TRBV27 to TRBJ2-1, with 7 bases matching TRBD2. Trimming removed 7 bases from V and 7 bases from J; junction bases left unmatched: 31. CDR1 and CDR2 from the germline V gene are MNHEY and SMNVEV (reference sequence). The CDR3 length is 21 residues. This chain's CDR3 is CASTRFQLAYRAGSLPNEQFF. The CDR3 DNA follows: TGTGCCAGCACCCGCTTTCAACTAGCGTATCGAGCTGGGTCCCTGCCGAATGAGCAGTTCTTC.

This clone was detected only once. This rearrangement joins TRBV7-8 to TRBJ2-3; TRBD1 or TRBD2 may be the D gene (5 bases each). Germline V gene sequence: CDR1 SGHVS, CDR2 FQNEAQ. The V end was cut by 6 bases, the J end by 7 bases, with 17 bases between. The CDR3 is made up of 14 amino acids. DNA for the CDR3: TGTGCCAGCAGGCACCGGGACCCAGGAAATACGCAGTATTTT. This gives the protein CASRHRDPGNTQYF.

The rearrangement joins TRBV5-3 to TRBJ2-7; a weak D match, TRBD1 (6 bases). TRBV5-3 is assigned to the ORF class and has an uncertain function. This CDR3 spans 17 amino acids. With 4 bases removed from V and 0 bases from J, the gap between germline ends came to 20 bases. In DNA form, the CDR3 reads TGTGCCAGAAGCCTACCCGGGACATCCGAGAGCTCCTACGAGCAGTACTTC. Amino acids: CARSLPGTSESSYEQYF.

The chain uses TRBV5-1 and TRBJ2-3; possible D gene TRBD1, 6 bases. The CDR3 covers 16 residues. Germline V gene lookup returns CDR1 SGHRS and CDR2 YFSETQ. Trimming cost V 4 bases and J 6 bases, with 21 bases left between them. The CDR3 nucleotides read TGCGCCAGCAGCCCTGAGCGACAGGCGATGGGGGATACGCAGTATTTT. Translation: CASSPERQAMGDTQYF.

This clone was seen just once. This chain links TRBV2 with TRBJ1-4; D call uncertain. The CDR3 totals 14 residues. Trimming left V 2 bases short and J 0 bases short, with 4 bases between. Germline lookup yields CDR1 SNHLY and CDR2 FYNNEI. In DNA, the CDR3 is TGTGCCAGCAGTGAATTATCAACTAATGAAAAACTGTTTTTT. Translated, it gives CASSELSTNEKLFF.

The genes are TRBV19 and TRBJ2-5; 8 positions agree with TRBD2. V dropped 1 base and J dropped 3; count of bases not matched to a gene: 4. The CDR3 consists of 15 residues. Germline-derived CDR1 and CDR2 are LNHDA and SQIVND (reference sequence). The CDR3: CASSIVGSGEETQYF. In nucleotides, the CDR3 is TGTGCCAGTAGTATAGTTGGTAGCGGGGAAGAGACCCAGTACTTC.

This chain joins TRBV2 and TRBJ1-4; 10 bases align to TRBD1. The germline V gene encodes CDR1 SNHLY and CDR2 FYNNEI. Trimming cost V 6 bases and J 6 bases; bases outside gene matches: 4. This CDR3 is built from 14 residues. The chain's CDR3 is CASSLTGGDEKLFF. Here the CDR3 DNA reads TGTGCCAGCAGCCTGACAGGGGGCGATGAAAAACTGTTTTTT.

CDR3 DNA sequence: TGCGCCAGCAGACAAACGACAGGGGAGTACAATGAGCAGTTCTTC. Its protein is CASRQTTGEYNEQFF. The V gene is TRBV5-1, the J gene TRBJ2-1, with 8 bases identical to TRBD1. The ends lost 5 bases at V and 4 bases at J; junction bases unmatched: 8. Germline V gene data show CDR1 as SGHRS and CDR2 as YFSETQ. The length of the CDR3 is 15 residues.

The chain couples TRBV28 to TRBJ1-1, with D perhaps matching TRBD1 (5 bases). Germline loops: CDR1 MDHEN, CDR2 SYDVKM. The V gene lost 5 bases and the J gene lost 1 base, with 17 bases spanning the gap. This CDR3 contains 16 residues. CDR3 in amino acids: CASSPFRGASNTEAFF. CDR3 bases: TGTGCCAGCAGTCCTTTCAGAGGGGCCTCGAACACTGAAGCTTTCTTT.

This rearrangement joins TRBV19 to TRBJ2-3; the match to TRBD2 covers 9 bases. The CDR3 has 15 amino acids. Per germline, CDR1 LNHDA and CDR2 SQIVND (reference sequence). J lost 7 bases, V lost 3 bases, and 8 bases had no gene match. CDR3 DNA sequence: TGTGCCAGTAGTATTTCGGCGGGAGGGCTAAATACGCAGTATTTT. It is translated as CASSISAGGLNTQYF.

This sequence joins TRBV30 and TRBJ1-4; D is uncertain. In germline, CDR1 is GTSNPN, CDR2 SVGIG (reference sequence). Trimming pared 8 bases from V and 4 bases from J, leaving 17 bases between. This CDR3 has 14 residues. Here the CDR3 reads CAPTVGLGNEKLFF. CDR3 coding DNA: TGTGCCCCGACCGTGGGGTTGGGTAATGAAAAACTGTTTTTT.

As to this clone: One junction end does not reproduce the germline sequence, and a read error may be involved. The CDR3 loop is CATSSGGTGHTIHF. The CDR3 nucleotides read TGTGCCACCAGCAGTGGGGGTACGGGACATACCATTCACTTC. V usage is TRBV15 and J usage is TRBJ2-7, with D maybe TRBD1 (6 bases). Germline CDR1 LNHNV, CDR2 YYDKDF (reference sequence). The CDR3 has 14 amino acids.

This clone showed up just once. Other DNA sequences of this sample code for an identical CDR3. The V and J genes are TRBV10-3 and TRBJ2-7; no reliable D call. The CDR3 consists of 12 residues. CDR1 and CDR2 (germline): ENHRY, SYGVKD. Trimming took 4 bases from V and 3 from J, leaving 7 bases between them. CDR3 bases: TGTGCCATCAGTGCACAGAACTACGAGCAGTACTTC. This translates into CAISAQNYEQYF.